Listed here are 22 T cell receptor beta chains from one sample, sequenced in a study of neurological immune-mediated disorders. In TCRdb, the 5' RACE reads were re-called with MiXCR into one record per CDR3 protein. The top ten hold approximately 2.7% of the sample, which has 65,000 to 70,000 distinct CDR3 sequences, roughly 4% seen once. The sequencing sample was made of PBMCs. The receptors here all came from a man aged 45-65 years with multiple sclerosis.

The sample holds many counts of this clonotype. The chain recombines TRBV15 with TRBJ2-3, with D possibly TRBD2 on 7 matching bases. V was shortened by 5 bases and J by 2 bases, with 14 bases between the two germline ends. Germline loops: CDR1 LNHNV, CDR2 YYDKDF (reference sequence). The CDR3 length is 15 residues. The CDR3 here is CATSGVAGATDTQYF. The CDR3 nucleotides read TGTGCCACCAGCGGCGTGGCGGGGGCCACAGATACGCAGTATTTT.

This clonotype occurred many times. The chain carries TRBV5-1 and TRBJ1-6; possible D gene TRBD1, 5 bases. Germline V gene sequence: CDR1 SGHRS, CDR2 YFSETQ. Trimming left V 4 bases short and J 8 bases short, with 16 bases between. CDR3 size: 15 residues. The CDR3 region has the DNA TGCGCCAGCAGCCTCGACGGGGCGCCGGATTCACCCCTCCACTTT. Residues: CASSLDGAPDSPLHF.

This clonotype was found many times. The J gene is TRBJ1-5, the V gene TRBV4-1; D unresolved. The V gene lost 0 bases and the J gene lost 6 bases, with 3 bases spanning the gap. The CDR3 is made up of 12 amino acids. CDR1 and CDR2 from the germline V gene are MGHRA and YSYEKL. The CDR3 nucleotides read TGCGCCAGCAGCCAAGACAGTCAGCCCCAGCATTTT. Its protein is CASSQDSQPQHF.

This clonotype was observed at least ten times. The chain recombines TRBV12-3 or TRBV12-4 with TRBJ2-5; the D is unclear. The V end was cut by 5 bases, the J end by 3 bases, with 7 bases between. This CDR3 contains 12 residues. The CDR3 loop reads CASSPLKETQYF. CDR3 coding DNA: TGTGCCAGCAGTCCCTTGAAAGAGACCCAGTACTTC.

This clonotype showed up many times. V is TRBV20-1 and J is TRBJ1-1; D ambiguous. The germline V and J ends were trimmed by 3 bases and 1 base, with 6 bases remaining between them. Germline CDR1 reads DFQATT; CDR2 reads SNEGSKA (reference sequence). The CDR3 is 12 amino acids. The CDR3 coding sequence is TGCAGTGCTAGTCGGGCGAACACTGAAGCTTTCTTT. Residues: CSASRANTEAFF.

This clonotype was observed many times. The CDR3 nucleotides read TGTGCCAGCAGAAGGGACTACAGCTACGAGCAGTACTTC. This encodes CASRRDYSYEQYF. This chain uses TRBV6-9 with TRBJ2-7, with 7 bases identical to TRBD2. Germline V lookup: CDR1 MNHGY, CDR2 SVAAGI. There are 13 residues in the CDR3. With V trimmed by 6 bases and J by 3 bases, 5 bases remained unmatched.

Ten or more counts support this clonotype. This chain links TRBV6-5 with TRBJ1-1; D remains ambiguous. Trimming shortened V by 0 bases and J by 6 bases, and 8 bases separated the two germline ends. In germline, CDR1 is MNHEY, CDR2 SVGAGI. The length of the CDR3 is 13 residues. This chain's CDR3 is CASSYSGRPEAFF. CDR3 DNA: TGTGCCAGCAGTTACTCAGGGCGGCCTGAAGCTTTCTTT.

With regard to this clonotype: A much larger clone is a single base away; this may be a read error. The rearrangement uses TRBV27 and TRBJ2-1; tentative D call: TRBD1 (5 bases). Deletions cut 7 bases from V and 6 bases from J, with 7 bases between. The CDR3 is 11 residues long. Germline assignment: CDR1 MNHEY and CDR2 SMNVEV (reference sequence). For the CDR3, the DNA is TGTGCCAGCAAAAGGGGCAATGAGCAGTTCTTC. It translates to CASKRGNEQFF.

The sample holds many counts of this clonotype. The rearrangement uses TRBV12-3 or TRBV12-4 and TRBJ2-6; TRBD1 aligns across 11 bases. J lost 5 bases, V lost 5 bases, and 8 bases had no gene match. This CDR3 comprises 17 residues. CDR3 nucleotides: TGTGCCAGCAGTACTGGACAGGGGGCGTGGAGGGCCAACGTCCTGACTTTC. The encoded protein is CASSTGQGAWRANVLTF.

This clonotype has ten or more counts. The V and J genes are TRBV11-2 and TRBJ2-2; tentatively, D is TRBD2 (6 bases). CDR1 SGHAT and CDR2 FQNNGV come from the germline V gene. V gave up 5 bases and J gave up 4 bases, with 23 bases separating them. This CDR3 contains 18 residues. The DNA of the CDR3 is TGTGCCAGCAGCCGCGTGCTTGGGGGGACCTCGAGCACCGGGGAGCTGTTTTTT. This codes for CASSRVLGGTSSTGELFF. Full variable domain (missing parts from reference TRBV11-2 and TRBJ2-2): EAGVAQSPRYKIIEKRQSVAFWCNPISGHATLYWYQQILGQGPKLLIQFQNNGVVDDSQLPKDRFSAERLKGVDSTLKIQPAKLEDSAVYLCASSRVLGGTSSTGELFFGEGSRLTVL.

There are many counts of this clonotype. The V gene is TRBV4-3, the J gene TRBJ2-1; D is perhaps TRBD2 (5 bases). The CDR3 runs 13 residues. The germline gives CDR1 LGHNA, CDR2 YSLEER. Trimming shortened V by 2 bases and J by 8 bases, and 10 bases separated the two germline ends. The chain's CDR3 is CASSQISGYEQFF. CDR3 coding DNA: TGCGCCAGCAGCCAAATCTCGGGATATGAGCAGTTCTTC.

This clonotype showed up many times. The J gene is TRBJ2-7, the V gene TRBV10-3, with TRBD1 as a possible D gene (5 bases). Germline V gene data show CDR1 as ENHRY and CDR2 as SYGVKD. The CDR3 runs to 15 residues. V was pared by 2 bases and J by 5 bases, with 16 bases between. CDR3 sequence: CAISERKGRPDEQYF. The DNA for the CDR3 is TGTGCCATCAGTGAGAGGAAGGGGCGTCCAGACGAGCAGTACTTC.

This clonotype was recorded many times. CDR3 in DNA: TGTGCCAGCACGACAGGCCAATATGGCTACACCTTC. Its translation: CASTTGQYGYTF. V is TRBV25-1 and J is TRBJ1-2; D is perhaps TRBD1 (6 bases). V was cut by 7 bases and J by 5 bases, with 11 bases left in between. The CDR3 is made up of 12 amino acids. The V gene's germline CDR1 is MGHDK and CDR2 SYGVNS.

This clonotype appeared many times. The CDR3 sequence is CASSPADEKLFF. The CDR3 DNA reads TGTGCCAGCAGCCCCGCGGACGAAAAACTGTTTTTT. The V and J genes are TRBV6-2 or TRBV6-3 and TRBJ1-4; no clear D gene. V lost 6 bases to trimming and J lost 8 bases, with 10 bases between them. This CDR3 is 12 amino acids long. Germline V gene data show CDR1 as MNHEY and CDR2 as SVGEGT.

In its sample, this clonotype was seen many times. This sequence joins TRBV14 and TRBJ2-1; 10 positions match TRBD1. The J segment lost 11 bases and the V segment lost 1 base, leaving 5 bases of the junction unmatched. CDR1 is SGHDN and CDR2 is FVKESK in the germline V gene. This CDR3 is 14 amino acids long. The CDR3 is CASSQAGTGAKQFF. CDR3 sequence (DNA): TGTGCCAGCAGCCAAGCCGGGACAGGGGCCAAGCAGTTCTTC.

This clonotype occurred many times. The chain recombines TRBV4-1 with TRBJ1-6; 9 nucleotides align to TRBD1. The J segment lost 13 bases and the V segment lost 0 bases, leaving 10 bases of the junction unmatched. Germline V gene sequence: CDR1 MGHRA, CDR2 YSYEKL. The CDR3 totals 16 residues. Written as DNA, the CDR3 is TGCGCCAGCAGCCAAGAAGTCGGGACAGGGCCTTCGCCCCTCCACTTT. Translated: CASSQEVGTGPSPLHF.

This clonotype was seen a handful of times. J is TRBJ1-1 and V is TRBV10-3, with D hard to call. V lost 5 bases, J lost 4 bases, and 20 bases lay in between. Looked up from germline, CDR1 is ENHRY and CDR2 is SYGVKD. The CDR3 has 16 amino acids. CDR3 sequence reads: CAISYLPIQDTTEAFF. CDR3 in DNA: TGTGCCATCAGTTACCTGCCCATTCAAGACACCACTGAAGCTTTCTTT.

This clonotype was seen ten or more times. The rearrangement links TRBV20-1 to TRBJ1-1, with 7 positions matching TRBD1. Germline trimming cut 3 bases from V and 5 bases from J; bases unmatched to any gene: 9. Germline loops: CDR1 DFQATT, CDR2 SNEGSKA (reference sequence). This CDR3 has 14 amino acids. Here the CDR3 reads CSARDSGGSTEAFF. The CDR3 DNA reads as TGCAGTGCTAGGGACTCAGGGGGAAGTACTGAAGCTTTCTTT.

The table lists this clonotype with many counts. V is TRBV27 and J is TRBJ1-1; D is perhaps TRBD1 (6 bases). Trimming left V 5 bases short and J 14 bases short, with 15 bases between. The CDR3 has 11 residues. CDR1 is MNHEY and CDR2 is SMNVEV in the germline V gene (reference sequence). This chain's CDR3 is CASSQGFIRFF. CDR3 nucleotide sequence: TGTGCCAGCAGTCAGGGGTTTATTCGCTTCTTT.

This clonotype was detected a few times. V is TRBV5-1 and J is TRBJ2-2; 7 bases fit TRBD2. Germline CDR1 SGHRS, CDR2 YFSETQ. This CDR3 has 15 residues. The junction had 3 bases not matched to a gene; V was cut back by 0 bases and J by 4 bases. The CDR3 DNA reads as TGCGCCAGCAGCTTGGCCGGCGGGGGCACCGGGGAGCTGTTTTTT. This gives the protein CASSLAGGGTGELFF. Combining the CDR3 with reference TRBV5-1 and TRBJ2-2 gives the whole variable domain KAGVTQTPRYLIKTRGQQVTLSCSPISGHRSVSWYQQTPGQGLQFLFEYFSETQRNKGNFPGRFSGRQFSNSRSEMNVSTLELGDSALYLCASSLAGGGTGELFFGEGSRLTVL.

Ten or more counts support this clonotype. The V gene is TRBV4-1, the J gene TRBJ1-1; D is unclear. Trimming shortened V by 0 bases and J by 1 base, and 6 bases separated the two germline ends. Germline V gives CDR1 MGHRA, CDR2 YSYEKL. This CDR3 is 14 amino acids long. CDR3 loop: CASSQEFGNTEAFF. The CDR3 DNA reads as TGCGCCAGCAGCCAAGAATTCGGGAACACTGAAGCTTTCTTT.

This clonotype has a count of ten or more. The rearrangement joins TRBV6-1 to TRBJ1-1; 8 bases are shared with TRBD1. J was trimmed by 13 bases and V by 6 bases; bases with no gene match: 16. This CDR3 comprises 14 residues. Per germline, CDR1 MNHNS and CDR2 SASEGT. The CDR3 DNA follows: TGTGCCAGCAGGACTTTCCGGGACAGGCTCTCTGATTTCTTT. Its protein is CASRTFRDRLSDFF.